These 27 T cell receptor beta chains came from one sample sequenced in a study of glioma-infiltrating T cells (dated by TCRdb to between 2015 and 2016). These reads were obtained on an Illumina MiSeq. TCR alpha and beta CDR3 regions were amplified with the iRepertoire nested amplicon-rescue multiplex PCR (arm-PCR) platform from RNA. TCRdb handled the public reads itself, with Q25 trimming in fastp and clone calling in MiXCR, and kept productive beta chains. Each entry merges the rows of one CDR3 protein and shows their most common DNA and genes. The table for this sample lists approximately 400,000 distinct CDR3 sequences; 35% to 45% of them were counted only once. The ten biggest clones cover 12% of the sample. Sequenced sample: glioma tissue, nonneoplastic brain tissue, or PBMCs (not recorded which). The source is a human donor with low-grade glioma or glioblastoma, undergoing nonglioma brain surgery, or in good health (not recorded which).

The rearrangement links TRBV4-1 to TRBJ1-5, with TRBD1 matching 9 bases. This CDR3 spans 14 amino acids. From germline, CDR1 is MGHRA and CDR2 YSYEKL. With 5 bases clipped from V and 5 bases from J, the junction kept 4 bases outside the gene matches. As DNA, the CDR3 is TGCGCCAGCAGCATCCGGACAGGGGATCAGCCCCAGCATTTT. Protein sequence: CASSIRTGDQPQHF.

This rearrangement joins TRBV19 to TRBJ2-1, with D uncertain. The CDR3 is 13 amino acids. The germline V gene has CDR1 LNHDA and CDR2 SQIVND (reference sequence). The V end lost 5 bases, the J end lost 9 bases, and 14 bases lay between the germline ends. The CDR3, as DNA: TGTGCCAGTAGTTCCTGGGCGGAGAGTGAGCAGTTCTTC. Translating gives CASSSWAESEQFF.

This clonotype has at least ten counts. The chain has TRBV20-1 and TRBJ1-2; the D is unclear. The CDR3 covers 13 residues. Trimming cost V 5 bases and J 0 bases, with 10 bases left between them. Looked up from germline, CDR1 is DFQATT and CDR2 is SNEGSKA (reference sequence). The CDR3 is CSAAHVTNYGYTF. In DNA form, the CDR3 reads TGCAGTGCTGCTCACGTAACTAACTATGGCTACACCTTC.

This clonotype turned up a few times. The chain employs TRBV7-8 and TRBJ2-5; 10 bases match TRBD1. V shed 6 bases and J 1 base; nucleotides not matched to a gene: 8. This CDR3 comprises 16 residues. CDR1 SGHVS and CDR2 FQNEAQ come from the germline V gene. In nucleotides, the CDR3 is TGTGCCAGCAGAACCCCGGGACAGGGGCGCCAAGAGACCCAGTACTTC. Translated: CASRTPGQGRQETQYF.

The chain uses TRBV7-2 and TRBJ1-2, with TRBD1 matching over 8 bases. There are 14 residues in the CDR3. From germline, CDR1 is SGHTA and CDR2 FQGNSA. V trimming: 1 base; J trimming: 7 bases; junction bases outside the gene matches: 5. The CDR3 DNA reads TGTGCCAGCAGCTTAGTTCTCCAGGGGGCTGGCTACACCTTC. The encoded protein is CASSLVLQGAGYTF. Drawing the rest from reference TRBV7-2 and TRBJ1-2, the complete variable domain is GAGVSQSPSNKVTEKGKDVELRCDPISGHTALYWYRQSLGQGLEFLIYFQGNSAPDKSGLPSDRFSAERTGGSVSTLTIQRTQQEDSAVYLCASSLVLQGAGYTFGSGTRLTVV.

V is TRBV7-9 and J is TRBJ2-7; 9 bases line up with TRBD2. CDR3 length equals 14 residues. The trim removed 5 bases at V and 2 bases at J, leaving 4 bases unmatched. CDR1 is SEHNR, CDR2 FQNEAQ, per germline (reference sequence). CDR3 residues: CASSVSGSTYEQYF. The CDR3 bases are TGTGCCAGCAGCGTTAGCGGGAGCACCTACGAGCAGTACTTC.

This chain connects TRBV6-2 or TRBV6-3 to TRBJ2-7, with D tentatively TRBD1 (5 bases). This CDR3 has 16 amino acids. Trimming removed 6 bases from V and 1 base from J, with 19 bases in between. CDR1 is MNHEY and CDR2 is SVGEGT in the germline V gene. The CDR3 nucleotides read TGTGCCAGCAGCCCTCTCAGGGAAGGGGTGTCCTACGAGCAGTACTTC. As protein: CASSPLREGVSYEQYF.

The chain links TRBV28 to TRBJ2-1; 14 bases line up with TRBD2. V shed 6 bases and J 1 base; nucleotides not matched to a gene: 11. This CDR3 contains 19 residues. In germline, CDR1 is MDHEN, CDR2 SYDVKM. CDR3 in amino acids: CASSQGTSGRGWSYNEQFF. The CDR3 DNA is TGTGCCAGCAGCCAAGGGACTAGCGGGAGAGGTTGGTCCTACAATGAGCAGTTCTTC.

The table lists this clonotype with a count of one. A much larger clone differs by one base, so this may be a read error. J is TRBJ1-1 and V is TRBV28, with TRBD1 matching over 7 bases. This CDR3 is 15 amino acids long. CDR1 and CDR2 from the germline V gene are MDHEN and SYDVKM. For the CDR3, the DNA is TGTGCCAGCCGTTTGAGGGGGCGAGGGAACACTGAAGCTTTCTTT. The encoded protein is CASRLRGRGNTEAFF.

As concerns this clonotype: Germline is not matched at one junction end, which may reflect a read error. The chain combines TRBV20-1 with TRBJ1-1; D ambiguous. The CDR3 is made up of 14 amino acids. Looked up from germline, CDR1 is DFQATT and CDR2 is SNEGSKA (reference sequence). The CDR3, as DNA: TGCAGTGCTCCCCCTCCGGGATTGAACGCTGAAGCTTTCTTT. As protein: CSAPPPGLNAEAFF.

With respect to this clonotype: A read error may explain this, as a much larger clone is one base away. V and J are TRBV7-9 and TRBJ2-3; D possibly corresponds to TRBD2 (5 bases). The ends were cut back, 6 bases at V and 2 bases at J, with 18 bases in the middle. This CDR3 has 16 residues. Germline values: CDR1 SEHNR, CDR2 FQNEAQ (reference sequence). CDR3 protein: CASRYLSVRYTDTQYF. The CDR3 bases are TGTGCCAGCAGATACCTTAGCGTGAGGTACACAGATACGCAGTATTTT.

Note on this clonotype: A single base separates this from a much larger clone, so it may be a read error. The rearrangement joins TRBV6-1 to TRBJ1-5; 8 bases fit TRBD1. Germline assignment: CDR1 MNHNS and CDR2 SASEGT. This CDR3 contains 13 residues. V lost 5 bases and J lost 8; bases outside the gene matches: 5. The CDR3 DNA is TGTGCCAGCAGTCGGGACAGGAATAAGCCCCAGCATTTT. Translated: CASSRDRNKPQHF.

This clonotype was picked up one time. One junction end disagrees with the germline gene, perhaps due to a read error. This chain joins TRBV25-1 and TRBJ2-7; 8 bases are shared with TRBD2. CDR1 is MGHDK, CDR2 SYGVNS, per germline. The CDR3 loop spans 12 amino acids. CDR3 in amino acids: CASSGLAGRWFF. For the CDR3, the DNA is TGTGCCAGCAGTGGGCTAGCGGGTCGTTGGTTCTTC.

The rearrangement links TRBV7-2 to TRBJ1-2; 10 bases align to TRBD1. The CDR3 is made up of 15 amino acids. The trim removed 0 bases at V and 8 bases at J, leaving 6 bases unmatched. CDR1 and CDR2 (germline): SGHTA, FQGNSA. CDR3 protein: CASSLARQGAGGYTF. The CDR3 region has the DNA TGTGCCAGCAGCTTAGCAAGACAGGGGGCGGGGGGCTACACCTTC.

This clonotype appeared once. The CDR3 bases are TGCAGTGCAGGGGCATTAGAGACCCAGTACTTC. Its protein product is CSAGALETQYF. The chain employs TRBV20-1 and TRBJ2-5, with a weak D call TRBD1 (5 bases). Trimming shortened V by 6 bases and J by 4 bases, and 9 bases separated the two germline ends. Germline loops: CDR1 DFQATT, CDR2 SNEGSKA (reference sequence). CDR3 length: 11 residues.

This chain joins TRBV6-1 and TRBJ2-1; TRBD2 agrees at 9 bases. Germline CDR1 is MNHNS and CDR2 is SASEGT. This CDR3 contains 18 residues. V lost 6 bases to trimming and J lost 3 bases; unmatched junction nucleotides: 15. The CDR3, as DNA: TGTGCCAGCAGAACTACCTCTCTTCGCGGGAGGGGCTACAATGAGCAGTTCTTC. The encoded protein is CASRTTSLRGRGYNEQFF.

This clonotype has ten or more counts. This chain links TRBV27 with TRBJ1-2; no firm D call. Trimming took off 2 bases at V and 8 bases at J, with 30 bases between the two ends. Germline CDR1 and CDR2: MNHEY and SMNVEV (reference sequence). This CDR3 is 19 amino acids long. The CDR3 nucleotides are TGTGCCAGCAGTTTAATCTTCCCAGGACTGGGAGAGGATGAACGCGGCTACACCTTC. Translation: CASSLIFPGLGEDERGYTF.

Regarding this clonotype: This clone may be a read error of a much larger clone one base away. The rearrangement links TRBV7-2 to TRBJ2-5, with a possible D match to TRBD1 (6 bases). This CDR3 spans 13 amino acids. Germline-derived CDR1 and CDR2 are SGHTA and FQGNSA. V lost 3 bases and J 6 bases, leaving 11 bases between the germline ends. The CDR3 sequence: CASSFDRRKTQYF. The CDR3 bases are TGTGCCAGCAGCTTCGACAGGAGGAAGACCCAGTACTTC.

This clonotype was detected only a few times. The chain is built from TRBV4-2 and TRBJ2-6; D is undetermined. Trimming pared 4 bases from V and 2 bases from J, leaving 9 bases between. CDR1 is LGHNA and CDR2 is YNFKEQ in the germline V gene. The CDR3 is 15 amino acids. The CDR3 bases are TGTGCCAGCAGCCCCAGAAGCGCTGGGGCCAACGTCCTGACTTTC. It specifies CASSPRSAGANVLTF.

As concerns this clonotype: At one of its ends the junction is not consistent with the germline gene, which may arise from a read error. CDR3 in DNA: TGTGCCATCAGTGGACTAGCGGAGCCCCCCTACGAGCAGTACTTC. It translates to CAISGLAEPPYEQYF. This chain joins TRBV27 and TRBJ2-7; 10 nucleotides match TRBD2. The germline V gene has CDR1 MNHEY and CDR2 SMNVEV (reference sequence). The CDR3 loop spans 15 amino acids.

The chain joins TRBV4-1 to TRBJ2-3, with D possibly TRBD2 on 5 matching bases. Trimming removed 0 bases at V and 0 bases at J, with 10 bases between. This CDR3 spans 16 amino acids. Germline V lookup: CDR1 MGHRA, CDR2 YSYEKL. The CDR3 bases are TGCGCCAGCAGCCAAGAAGCAGCGGCTAGCACAGATACGCAGTATTTT. It translates to CASSQEAAASTDTQYF.

The chain joins TRBV7-2 to TRBJ2-3; possibly TRBD2 for D (5 bases). V lost 1 base, J lost 2 bases, and 10 bases lay in between. Germline CDR1 is SGHTA and CDR2 is FQGNSA. CDR3 size: 15 residues. The CDR3 region is CASSLEPGYTDTQYF. As DNA, the CDR3 is TGTGCCAGCAGCTTAGAACCGGGGTACACAGATACGCAGTATTTT.

This clonotype was seen ten or more times. This chain uses TRBV28 with TRBJ2-5; tentatively, D is TRBD1 or TRBD2 (5 bases each). The CDR3 spans 16 residues. V was pared by 3 bases and J by 1 base, with 15 bases between. Per germline, CDR1 MDHEN and CDR2 SYDVKM. For the CDR3, the DNA is TGTGCCAGCAGTTTGGGCTCCGGGACGGGCCAAGAGACCCAGTACTTC. This encodes CASSLGSGTGQETQYF. The variable domain in full, with the rest retrieved from reference TRBV28 and TRBJ2-5, is DVKVTQSSRYLVKRTGEKVFLECVQDMDHENMFWYRQDPGLGLRLIYFSYDVKMKEKGDIPEGYSVSREKKERFSLILESASTNQTSMYLCASSLGSGTGQETQYFGPGTRLLVL.

The rearrangement links TRBV28 to TRBJ2-7, with 8 nucleotides matching TRBD2. With V trimmed by 6 bases and J by 4 bases, 14 bases remained unmatched. Germline V lookup: CDR1 MDHEN, CDR2 SYDVKM. The CDR3 covers 16 residues. CDR3 in amino acids: CASSLRGSGSRYEQYF. CDR3 DNA: TGTGCCAGCAGCCTCCGGGGGAGCGGGAGTCGGTACGAGCAGTACTTC.

This clonotype was seen a few times. The V gene is TRBV4-3, the J gene TRBJ2-4, with 8 bases matching TRBD1. CDR3 length: 16 residues. V trimming: 1 base; J trimming: 3 bases; junction bases outside the gene matches: 5. CDR1 is LGHNA and CDR2 is YSLEER in the germline V gene. CDR3 protein: CASSQVTGDDKNIQYF. CDR3 coding DNA: TGCGCCAGCAGCCAAGTGACAGGGGACGACAAAAACATTCAGTACTTC.

The chain uses TRBV24-1 and TRBJ1-2; 7 bases are shared with TRBD1. Germline-derived CDR1 and CDR2 are KGHDR and SFDVKD. V gave up 3 bases and J gave up 8 bases; unmatched junction bases: 5. The CDR3 loop spans 13 amino acids. This CDR3 reads CATSDRGQSGYTF. In DNA, the CDR3 is TGTGCCACCAGTGATAGGGGACAGAGCGGCTACACCTTC.

This clonotype was counted between two and nine times. V gene TRBV29-1 combines with J gene TRBJ1-3; the D gene is possibly TRBD1 (5 bases). CDR1 and CDR2 from the germline V gene are SQVTM and ANQGSEA. CDR3 length: 13 amino acids. V lost 5 bases, J lost 3 bases, and 11 bases lay in between. CDR3 in DNA: TGCAGCGTTACCAGGGTTGGTGGAAACACCATATATTTT. Translating it yields CSVTRVGGNTIYF.